One sample yielded the 27 T cell receptor beta chains listed below, sequenced in a study of identical twins. MiXCR, applied by TCRdb to the 5' RACE reads, yields one record per CDR3 protein. The sample holds around 490,000 distinct CDR3 sequences, about 16% seen once. These data also featured in a second study, about yellow fever vaccine responses in identical twins.

The specimen sequenced was CD4+ T cells sorted from blood. These receptors all stem from a woman under 30 in good health.

The chain links TRBV10-3 to TRBJ1-1; D may be TRBD1 (6 bases). Germline assignment: CDR1 ENHRY and CDR2 SYGVKD. This CDR3 region has 13 residues. Between the trimmed V and J ends, which lost 11 bases and 3 bases, there was a span of 16 bases. The CDR3 sequence: CAVIRDTYTEAFF. The CDR3 coding sequence is TGTGCCGTTATCCGGGACACCTACACTGAAGCTTTCTTT.

This clonotype has more than one count but fewer than ten. The rearrangement uses TRBV6-2 or TRBV6-3 and TRBJ2-1; D assignment may be TRBD1 or TRBD2 (5 bases each). The CDR3 runs to 15 residues. Germline loops: CDR1 MNHEY, CDR2 SVGEGT. V shed 0 bases and J shed 6 bases, with 12 bases lying between them. The CDR3 DNA sequence: TGTGCCAGCAGTTACTCCGGGACCAAATCCAATGAGCAGTTCTTC. It is translated as CASSYSGTKSNEQFF.

This sequence joins TRBV20-1 and TRBJ2-1; D is undetermined. V was clipped by 3 bases and J by 12 bases, with 12 bases between them. Germline assignment: CDR1 DFQATT and CDR2 SNEGSKA (reference sequence). The CDR3 is 11 residues long. CDR3 bases: TGCAGTGCTAGGGCCGCAATGGGGCAGTTCTTC. Translating it yields CSARAAMGQFF.

This chain uses TRBV10-1 with TRBJ2-1; D is unclear. V was shortened by 2 bases and J by 2 bases, with 4 bases between the two germline ends. The CDR3 spans 13 residues. Germline CDR1 WNHNN, CDR2 SYGVQD (reference sequence). CDR3 sequence reads: CASSEGPYNEQFF. In nucleotides, the CDR3 is TGCGCCAGCAGTGAGGGCCCCTACAATGAGCAGTTCTTC.

This chain uses TRBV18 with TRBJ2-7; a weak D match, TRBD1 (6 bases). Trimming left V 6 bases short and J 7 bases short, with 19 bases between. The CDR3 has 14 amino acids. The germline V gene has CDR1 KGHSH and CDR2 LQKENI. The CDR3 spells CASSPTDSQDEQYF. The CDR3, as DNA: TGTGCCAGCTCCCCCACGGACAGCCAGGATGAGCAGTACTTC.

The chain couples TRBV7-9 to TRBJ2-7, with 9 bases lining up with TRBD1. CDR1 and CDR2 from the germline V gene are SEHNR and FQNEAQ (reference sequence). CDR3 size: 14 residues. Germline trimming cut 5 bases from V and 3 bases from J; bases unmatched to any gene: 5. CDR3 nucleotide sequence: TGTGCCAGCAGCGAAACAGGGGGCCACTACGAGCAGTACTTC. This translates into CASSETGGHYEQYF.

This clonotype was observed a few times. The chain has TRBV10-3 and TRBJ1-2, with D unclear. The germline gives CDR1 ENHRY, CDR2 SYGVKD. The CDR3 consists of 13 residues. V was cut by 5 bases and J by 2 bases, with 9 bases left in between. The CDR3 DNA follows: TGTGCCATCAGTACCGACGGAAACTATGGCTACACCTTC. Protein: CAISTDGNYGYTF.

The CDR3 DNA reads as TGCAGTGCTGGGTCTCCGAGCTCCTACAATGAGCAGTTCTTC. It specifies CSAGSPSSYNEQFF. The rearrangement joins TRBV20-1 to TRBJ2-1; the D is unclear. Germline assignment: CDR1 DFQATT and CDR2 SNEGSKA (reference sequence). The CDR3 spans 14 residues. V lost 5 bases to trimming and J lost 0 bases, with 11 bases between them.

This clonotype has just a few counts. The CDR3 protein is CASSLDGLNIQYF. CDR3 DNA sequence: TGCGCCAGCAGCTTAGATGGGTTAAACATTCAGTACTTC. The rearrangement uses TRBV5-1 and TRBJ2-4; D call uncertain. This CDR3 is built from 13 residues. V was cut by 2 bases and J by 6 bases, with 9 bases left in between. Germline CDR1 SGHRS, CDR2 YFSETQ.

The rearrangement uses TRBV20-1 and TRBJ2-3; tentative D call: TRBD2 (6 bases). Trimming shortened V by 4 bases and J by 1 base, and 15 bases separated the two germline ends. This CDR3 has 15 amino acids. Germline CDR1 reads DFQATT; CDR2 reads SNEGSKA (reference sequence). The CDR3 region is CSAMVLARGTDTQYF. The DNA for the CDR3 is TGCAGTGCTATGGTGCTAGCGCGGGGCACAGATACGCAGTATTTT.

The V call is TRBV6-1, the J call TRBJ2-1, with TRBD2 identical over 13 bases. CDR1 and CDR2 (germline): MNHNS, SASEGT. This CDR3 comprises 15 residues. V was clipped by 10 bases and J by 3 bases; unmatched bases: 6. In DNA form, the CDR3 reads TGTGCCACCGGACTAGCGGGAGAGAACTACAATGAGCAGTTCTTC. It yields the protein CATGLAGENYNEQFF.

The table lists this clonotype with a few counts. The chain employs TRBV11-2 and TRBJ2-1; perhaps D is TRBD1 or TRBD2 (5 bases each). The ends were cut back, 4 bases at V and 6 bases at J, with 19 bases in the middle. Germline CDR1 SGHAT, CDR2 FQNNGV. The CDR3 is 16 residues long. In DNA form, the CDR3 reads TGTGCCAGCAGCTCCTTCGTGAGGGGATCCACCAATGAGCAGTTCTTC. Translation: CASSSFVRGSTNEQFF.

Only a few counts were recorded for this clonotype. This chain links TRBV20-1 with TRBJ2-2, with TRBD1 matching over 9 bases. Germline CDR1 is DFQATT and CDR2 is SNEGSKA (reference sequence). Losses at the gene ends were 3 bases for V and 6 bases for J; bases not matched to a gene: 11. CDR3 length: 16 amino acids. CDR3 bases: TGCAGTGCTAGGCCCCGAGGGACAGGGAGTCCCGGGGAGCTGTTTTTT. Amino acids: CSARPRGTGSPGELFF.

In its sample, this clonotype was seen many times. V is TRBV5-1 and J is TRBJ1-3; a weak D match, TRBD1 (6 bases). The CDR3 is 15 residues long. The germline V and J ends were trimmed by 0 bases and 0 bases, with 7 bases remaining between them. Germline CDR1 and CDR2: SGHRS and YFSETQ. This CDR3 is CASSLEGGSGNTIYF. Written as DNA, the CDR3 is TGCGCCAGCAGCTTGGAAGGGGGCTCTGGAAACACCATATATTTT.

The genes are TRBV29-1 and TRBJ2-5, with no clear D. The CDR3 runs to 13 residues. Trimming removed 6 bases from V and 4 bases from J, with 15 bases in between. Looked up from germline, CDR1 is SQVTM and CDR2 is ANQGSEA. CDR3 in DNA: TGCAGCGTCAGAGATCCAGCTCGAGAGACCCAGTACTTC. It specifies CSVRDPARETQYF. The variable domain in full, completed from reference TRBV29-1 and TRBJ2-5, reads SAVISQKPSRDICQRGTSLTIQCQVDSQVTMMFWYRQQPGQSLTLIATANQGSEATYESGFVIDKFPISRPNLTFSTLTVSNMSPEDSSIYLCSVRDPARETQYFGPGTRLLVL.

This clonotype was found a few times. V gene TRBV6-4 combines with J gene TRBJ2-1; 9 nucleotides match TRBD2. Germline V gene data show CDR1 as MRHNA and CDR2 as SNTAGT. This CDR3 is built from 23 residues. Trimming took 5 bases from V and 5 from J; bases not matched to a gene: 31. CDR3 coding DNA: TGTGCCAGCAGTAGCCGGGACAAGACTTGGGGTAGCGGGGGAGTTATGTTGAACAATGAGCAGTTCTTC. Its protein is CASSSRDKTWGSGGVMLNNEQFF.

In its sample, this clonotype was seen many times. CDR3: CASSLLGLAAGELFF. The CDR3 DNA is TGTGCCAGCAGTTTATTGGGACTAGCTGCCGGGGAGCTGTTTTTT. This rearrangement joins TRBV28 to TRBJ2-2; 9 positions match TRBD2. V lost 1 base, J lost 6 bases, and 3 bases stayed unmatched. Germline V CDR1 and CDR2: MDHEN, SYDVKM. This CDR3 comprises 15 residues.

This clonotype was observed at least ten times. The V call is TRBV20-1, the J call TRBJ2-1; D unresolved. The CDR3 is 13 amino acids. Trimming removed 0 bases from V and 6 bases from J, with 9 bases in between. Germline V gene lookup returns CDR1 DFQATT and CDR2 SNEGSKA (reference sequence). The CDR3 DNA follows: TGCAGTGCTAGAGAGCAAGTGACCAATGAGCAGTTCTTC. Protein: CSAREQVTNEQFF.

The table lists this clonotype with a few counts. The chain has TRBV5-1 and TRBJ2-1; 9 bases are a match to TRBD2. Germline assignment: CDR1 SGHRS and CDR2 YFSETQ. The J segment lost 9 bases and the V segment lost 4 bases, leaving 5 bases of the junction unmatched. The CDR3 is 13 amino acids. CDR3 sequence reads: CASSAHSGSEQFF. As DNA, the CDR3 is TGCGCCAGCAGCGCCCATAGCGGGAGTGAGCAGTTCTTC.

The chain combines TRBV7-9 with TRBJ1-1, with D perhaps TRBD1 (6 bases). V was clipped by 6 bases and J by 7 bases, with 18 bases between them. Germline V gene sequence: CDR1 SEHNR, CDR2 FQNEAQ (reference sequence). The CDR3 contains 14 residues. CDR3 nucleotides: TGTGCCAGCAGGAAAGACAGGCTTACTAGTGAAGCTTTCTTT. Protein product: CASRKDRLTSEAFF. Filled out from reference TRBV7-9 and TRBJ1-1, the complete variable domain reads DTGVSQNPRHKITKRGQNVTFRCDPISEHNRLYWYRQTLGQGPEFLTYFQNEAQLEKSRLLSDRFSAERPKGSFSTLEIQRTEQGDSAMYLCASRKDRLTSEAFFGQGTRLTVV.

The rearrangement uses TRBV24-1 and TRBJ2-1; unclear D gene. The V gene's germline CDR1 is KGHDR and CDR2 SFDVKD. CDR3 length equals 12 residues. V was shortened by 9 bases and J by 0 bases, with 5 bases between the two germline ends. The CDR3 loop is CATARSYNEQFF. The CDR3 DNA is TGTGCCACCGCGCGCTCCTACAATGAGCAGTTCTTC.

This clonotype appeared a few times. V gene TRBV11-2 combines with J gene TRBJ2-7; 8 positions match TRBD2. The CDR3 is 15 residues long. From germline, CDR1 is SGHAT and CDR2 FQNNGV. Losses at the gene ends were 3 bases for V and 1 base for J; bases not matched to a gene: 5. The CDR3 region has the DNA TGTGCCAGCAGCTTTAGCACTAGCGGTTCCTACGAGCAGTACGTC. As protein: CASSFSTSGSYEQYV.

This clonotype has only a few counts. The V and J genes are TRBV7-3 and TRBJ2-7, with D possibly matching TRBD1 (5 bases). CDR3 length equals 15 residues. V dropped 2 bases and J dropped 0 bases, with 11 bases sitting between them. The germline gives CDR1 SGHTA, CDR2 FQGTGA. CDR3 DNA: TGTGCCAGCAGCTTAGCAGGGAAGAGCTCCTACGAGCAGTACTTC. This codes for CASSLAGKSSYEQYF.

The chain has TRBV9 and TRBJ2-1; 12 nucleotides match TRBD2. J was trimmed by 2 bases and V by 1 base; bases with no gene match: 4. This CDR3 is built from 17 residues. CDR1 and CDR2 (germline): SGDLS, YYNGEE. As DNA, the CDR3 is TGTGCCAGCAGCGTATCGCTAGCGGGAGGGCCCTACAATGAGCAGTTCTTC. Translation: CASSVSLAGGPYNEQFF.

This clonotype was picked up a small number of times. As DNA, the CDR3 is TGTGCCAGCAGCTTATCGCAGCGGGGGGGTGTCCATGAGCAGTTCTTC. Translated: CASSLSQRGGVHEQFF. This chain links TRBV7-2 with TRBJ2-1; TRBD2 aligns across 10 bases. The V gene end was trimmed by 2 bases and the J gene end by 8 bases; junction bases not matched to a gene: 9. The CDR3 length is 16 residues. In germline, CDR1 is SGHTA, CDR2 FQGNSA.

This clonotype was detected a few times. The CDR3 reads CATQNPGPTTGELFF. Written as DNA, the CDR3 is TGTGCCACCCAGAACCCGGGACCTACCACCGGGGAGCTGTTTTTT. The V and J genes are TRBV10-3 and TRBJ2-2, with D possibly called TRBD1 or TRBD2 (5 bases each). The CDR3 has 15 residues. In germline, CDR1 is ENHRY, CDR2 SYGVKD. With 10 bases removed from V and 4 bases from J, the gap between germline ends came to 19 bases.

This clonotype occurred a few times. The CDR3 region has the DNA TGCGCCAGCAGCTTGTTTCTCTCGGGACGCACTAACAATGAGCAGTTCTTC. Its translation: CASSLFLSGRTNNEQFF. This sequence joins TRBV5-1 and TRBJ2-1; D tentatively reads TRBD1 or TRBD2 (5 bases each). The germline CDR1 and CDR2 sequences are SGHRS and YFSETQ. Trimming cost V 1 base and J 5 bases, with 19 bases left between them. This CDR3 region has 17 residues.